A selection of T cell receptor beta chains follows, all from one sample in a study of T cells in narcolepsy. The repertoire was sequenced with immunoSEQ multiplex PCR; TCRdb's copy has only in-frame clones and lacks some. The sample consists of over 30,000 clones, approximately 85% of them appearing once. Sequenced: CD45RA- memory CD4+ T cells from PBMCs. These receptors were collected from a human donor with narcolepsy. Each CDR3 is given with its conserved first and last residue. D genes are given only for firm matches. Clone size, where shown, is once, few, many, or a class for clones that have expanded.

j_call: TRBJ1-2; cdr3_length: 14; d_call: TRBD1; clone_size: once; v_call: TRBV4-1; cdr3_nt: TGCGCCAGCAGCCGAGGATTGGGACAGTCTAGCTACACCTTC; cdr3_aa: CASSRGLGQSSYTF
j_call: TRBJ1-3; cdr3_length: 16; d_call: -; clone_size: few; v_call: TRBV21-1; cdr3_nt: TGTGCCAGCAGCAAAGCCCCCAGGGGTGAAGGAAACACCATATATTTT; cdr3_aa: CASSKAPRGEGNTIYF
j_call: TRBJ2-2; cdr3_length: 13; d_call: -; clone_size: -; v_call: TRBV7-3; cdr3_nt: TGTGCCAGCAGCTTATACGAAACGGGGGAGCTGTTTTTT; cdr3_aa: CASSLYETGELFF
j_call: TRBJ1-4; cdr3_length: 14; d_call: TRBD1; clone_size: -; v_call: TRBV5-1; cdr3_nt: TGCGCCAGCAGCCAGGGACAGGGGATGGAAAAACTGTGTTTT; cdr3_aa: CASSQGQGMEKLCF
j_call: TRBJ1-5; cdr3_length: 13; d_call: -; clone_size: -; v_call: TRBV27; cdr3_nt: TGTGCCAGCAGGGGAGGTAGCAATCAGCCCCAGCATTTT; cdr3_aa: CASRGGSNQPQHF
j_call: TRBJ2-1; cdr3_length: 15; d_call: -; clone_size: -; v_call: TRBV5-6; cdr3_nt: TGTGCCAGCAGCTTCGGACATAACACCTACAATGAGCAGTTCTTC; cdr3_aa: CASSFGHNTYNEQFF
j_call: TRBJ1-5; cdr3_length: 11; d_call: -; clone_size: -; v_call: TRBV27; cdr3_nt: TGTGCCAACCACGCGGTGCAGCCCCAGCATTTT; cdr3_aa: CANHAVQPQHF
j_call: TRBJ2-1; cdr3_length: 16; d_call: TRBD2; clone_size: -; v_call: TRBV19; cdr3_nt: TGTGCCAGTAGCACATGGAGCGGGGGGGCCAAGGGTGAGCAGTTCTTC; cdr3_aa: CASSTWSGGAKGEQFF
j_call: TRBJ2-5; cdr3_length: 15; d_call: TRBD1; clone_size: -; v_call: TRBV7-9; cdr3_nt: TGTGCCAGCAGCTTTGATGGGACAGTTCAAGAGACCCAGTACTTC; cdr3_aa: CASSFDGTVQETQYF
j_call: TRBJ2-5; cdr3_length: 17; d_call: -; clone_size: -; v_call: TRBV21-1; cdr3_nt: TGTGCCAGCAGCAAAGGGGGCAGCGGGGGCTGCGTGAAGACCCAGTACTTC; cdr3_aa: CASSKGGSGGCVKTQYF
j_call: TRBJ2-2; cdr3_length: 15; d_call: -; clone_size: -; v_call: TRBV4-1; cdr3_nt: TGCGCCAGCAGCCAAGAGGCCCAGGTCCCCGGGGAGCTGTTTTTT; cdr3_aa: CASSQEAQVPGELFF
j_call: TRBJ2-1; cdr3_length: 16; d_call: TRBD2; clone_size: -; v_call: TRBV2; cdr3_nt: TGTGCCAGCAGTGCACTAGCGGGGGGCTCCTACAATGAGCAGTTCTTC; cdr3_aa: CASSALAGGSYNEQFF
j_call: TRBJ2-3; cdr3_length: 15; d_call: TRBD2; clone_size: once; v_call: TRBV6-4; cdr3_nt: TGTGCCAGCAGTGAAGGGGGACTAGCGGGAGATACGCAGTATTTT; cdr3_aa: CASSEGGLAGDTQYF
j_call: TRBJ1-6; cdr3_length: 16; d_call: TRBD1; clone_size: few; v_call: TRBV12-5; cdr3_nt: TGTGCTAGTGGTCAACCCCGTGGGACAGGCCTATCCCCCCTCCACTTT; cdr3_aa: CASGQPRGTGLSPLHF
j_call: TRBJ2-2; cdr3_length: 16; d_call: -; clone_size: once; v_call: TRBV7-7; cdr3_nt: TGTGCCAGCGGCTTAACGTCACCACCGAACACCGGGGAGCTGTTTTTT; cdr3_aa: CASGLTSPPNTGELFF
j_call: TRBJ1-6; cdr3_length: 17; d_call: -; clone_size: -; v_call: TRBV11-2; cdr3_nt: TGTGCCAGCAGCTTAGCCGCGACCGGATCTATAAGTTCACCCCTCCACTTT; cdr3_aa: CASSLAATGSISSPLHF
j_call: TRBJ1-5; cdr3_length: 13; d_call: -; clone_size: few; v_call: TRBV9; cdr3_nt: TGTGCCAGCAGCTCGGACCCAAATCAGCCCCAGCATTTT; cdr3_aa: CASSSDPNQPQHF
j_call: TRBJ2-4; cdr3_length: 19; d_call: TRBD1; clone_size: -; v_call: TRBV5-5; cdr3_nt: TGTGCCAGCAGCCCTAATCACGACACAGGGGTATTGGCCAAAAACATTCAGTACTTC; cdr3_aa: CASSPNHDTGVLAKNIQYF
j_call: TRBJ1-1; cdr3_length: 18; d_call: -; clone_size: -; v_call: TRBV27; cdr3_nt: TGTGCCAGCAGTCCCTGGGACACCCCAGGGGCCTTGAACACTGAAGCTTTCTTT; cdr3_aa: CASSPWDTPGALNTEAFF
j_call: TRBJ1-2; cdr3_length: 16; d_call: -; clone_size: -; v_call: TRBV6-1; cdr3_nt: TGTGCCAGCAGCGAAGGAGCTACAGGGTTGAACTATGGCTACACCTTC; cdr3_aa: CASSEGATGLNYGYTF
j_call: TRBJ2-2; cdr3_length: 14; d_call: -; clone_size: -; v_call: TRBV5-1; cdr3_nt: TGCGCCAGCAGCTTAGACGGCCCTCCCGGGGAGCTGTTTTTT; cdr3_aa: CASSLDGPPGELFF
j_call: TRBJ2-2; cdr3_length: 15; d_call: TRBD1; clone_size: -; v_call: TRBV10-1; cdr3_nt: TGCGCCAGCAGTGAAACAGGGGAACGAACCGGGGAGCTGTTTTTT; cdr3_aa: CASSETGERTGELFF
j_call: TRBJ1-5; cdr3_length: 17; d_call: -; clone_size: -; v_call: TRBV19; cdr3_nt: TGTACCAGTAGTGTGGTTAGAGGGGGGTTCGGCAATCAGCCCCAGCATTTT; cdr3_aa: CTSSVVRGGFGNQPQHF
j_call: TRBJ2-2; cdr3_length: 14; d_call: -; clone_size: once; v_call: TRBV14; cdr3_nt: TGTGCCAGCAGCCGGAACCTAGGATCCGGGGAGCTTTTTTTT; cdr3_aa: CASSRNLGSGELFF
j_call: TRBJ2-5; cdr3_length: 13; d_call: -; clone_size: -; v_call: TRBV28; cdr3_nt: TGTGCCAGCAGGGGGCAGAGGAAAGAGACCCAGTACTTC; cdr3_aa: CASRGQRKETQYF
j_call: TRBJ2-1; cdr3_length: 14; d_call: TRBD2; clone_size: -; v_call: TRBV7-9; cdr3_nt: TGTGCCAGCAGCTTAAGCGGGGGTTACAATGAGCAGTTCTTC; cdr3_aa: CASSLSGGYNEQFF
j_call: TRBJ2-1; cdr3_length: 16; d_call: TRBD2; clone_size: -; v_call: TRBV15; cdr3_nt: TGTGCCACCAGCAGAGGCGGGACTAGCGGATACAATGAGCAGTTCTTC; cdr3_aa: CATSRGGTSGYNEQFF
j_call: TRBJ1-4; cdr3_length: 14; d_call: -; clone_size: once; v_call: TRBV7-9; cdr3_nt: TGTGCCAGCAGCCTACAGGCCGGGATTGAAAAACTGTTTTTT; cdr3_aa: CASSLQAGIEKLFF
j_call: TRBJ2-1; cdr3_length: 16; d_call: -; clone_size: -; v_call: TRBV9; cdr3_nt: TGTGCCAGCAGCCCGCCACCGGGACTCCCGATGGGTGAGCAGTTCTTC; cdr3_aa: CASSPPPGLPMGEQFF
j_call: TRBJ1-2; cdr3_length: 15; d_call: -; clone_size: -; v_call: TRBV18; cdr3_nt: TGTGCCAGCTCACAGGGATCCCAACCCTTCTATGGCTACACCTTC; cdr3_aa: CASSQGSQPFYGYTF
j_call: TRBJ1-1; cdr3_length: 15; d_call: -; clone_size: -; v_call: TRBV6-5; cdr3_nt: TGTGCCAGCAGCTGGGGCGGAGTTGGAGGGACTGAAGCTTTCTTT; cdr3_aa: CASSWGGVGGTEAFF
j_call: TRBJ2-3; cdr3_length: 14; d_call: -; clone_size: -; v_call: TRBV12-5; cdr3_nt: TGTGCTAGCGGTTTGGCCCTCTTTCCAGATACGCAGTATTTT; cdr3_aa: CASGLALFPDTQYF
j_call: TRBJ2-7; cdr3_length: 14; d_call: -; clone_size: -; v_call: TRBV6-5; cdr3_nt: TGTGCCAGCAGTTACAGGGTTAGAGGCTACGAGCAGTACTTC; cdr3_aa: CASSYRVRGYEQYF
j_call: TRBJ1-2; cdr3_length: 13; d_call: -; clone_size: -; v_call: TRBV18; cdr3_nt: TGTGCCAGCTCACCAACGGGAGCCTATGGCTACACCTTC; cdr3_aa: CASSPTGAYGYTF
j_call: TRBJ2-7; cdr3_length: 14; d_call: -; clone_size: -; v_call: TRBV7-2; cdr3_nt: TGTGCCAGCAGCCCCCTGGGCCAGTCCTACGAGCAGTACTTC; cdr3_aa: CASSPLGQSYEQYF
j_call: TRBJ2-7; cdr3_length: 14; d_call: TRBD1; clone_size: few; v_call: TRBV19; cdr3_nt: TGTGCCAGTAGTACACAGGGGATCTCGGACGAGCAGTACTTC; cdr3_aa: CASSTQGISDEQYF
j_call: TRBJ2-7; cdr3_length: 14; d_call: -; clone_size: -; v_call: TRBV4-1; cdr3_nt: TGCGCCAGCAGCCAAGACAGGGGCCCCTACGAGCAGTACTTC; cdr3_aa: CASSQDRGPYEQYF
j_call: TRBJ2-1; cdr3_length: 15; d_call: TRBD2; clone_size: once; v_call: TRBV11-2; cdr3_nt: TGTGCCAGCAGCCCGCAGCGGGGTGGTTACAATGAGCAGTTCTTC; cdr3_aa: CASSPQRGGYNEQFF
j_call: TRBJ1-1; cdr3_length: 14; d_call: -; clone_size: -; v_call: TRBV10-1; cdr3_nt: TGCGCCAGCAGTACTACAGTGCTGCGCACTGAAGCTTTCTTT; cdr3_aa: CASSTTVLRTEAFF
j_call: TRBJ1-2; cdr3_length: 14; d_call: -; clone_size: -; v_call: TRBV2; cdr3_nt: TGTGCCAGCATGGGGGTTGCGGGGTTCTATGGCTACACCTTC; cdr3_aa: CASMGVAGFYGYTF
j_call: TRBJ2-1; cdr3_length: 17; d_call: -; clone_size: -; v_call: TRBV4-2; cdr3_nt: TGTGCCAGCAGCCAAGATCACGGAAGCACGCCATACAATGAGCAGTTCTTC; cdr3_aa: CASSQDHGSTPYNEQFF
j_call: TRBJ1-1; cdr3_length: 14; d_call: -; clone_size: once; v_call: TRBV29-1; cdr3_nt: TGCAGCGTTGTGGCGGGGTTTATGAACACTGAAGCTTTCTTT; cdr3_aa: CSVVAGFMNTEAFF
j_call: TRBJ1-1; cdr3_length: 15; d_call: -; clone_size: once; v_call: TRBV4-2; cdr3_nt: TGTGCCAGCAGCCAAGATTGGGACCTAGACACTGAAGCTTTCTTT; cdr3_aa: CASSQDWDLDTEAFF
j_call: TRBJ2-5; cdr3_length: 14; d_call: -; clone_size: -; v_call: TRBV5-4; cdr3_nt: TGTGCCAGCAGCCAAGGTTCCAACCAAGAGACCCAGTACTTC; cdr3_aa: CASSQGSNQETQYF
j_call: TRBJ1-4; cdr3_length: 13; d_call: TRBD1; clone_size: -; v_call: TRBV2; cdr3_nt: TGTGCCAGCACGGGACAGGGCGTTGAAAAACTGTTTTTT; cdr3_aa: CASTGQGVEKLFF
j_call: TRBJ2-7; cdr3_length: 14; d_call: TRBD1; clone_size: -; v_call: TRBV6-1; cdr3_nt: TGTGCCAGCAATGACGGACAGGGGGCATACGAGCAGTACTTC; cdr3_aa: CASNDGQGAYEQYF
j_call: TRBJ1-2; cdr3_length: 13; d_call: -; clone_size: -; v_call: TRBV11-2; cdr3_nt: TGTGCCAGCAGCTCGACAGCTAACTATGGCTACACCTTC; cdr3_aa: CASSSTANYGYTF
j_call: TRBJ2-3; cdr3_length: 13; d_call: -; clone_size: -; v_call: TRBV18; cdr3_nt: TGTGCCAGCTCTTCAGACAGCACAGATACGCAGTATTTT; cdr3_aa: CASSSDSTDTQYF
j_call: TRBJ2-1; cdr3_length: 15; d_call: TRBD2; clone_size: -; v_call: TRBV27; cdr3_nt: TGTGCCAGCAGTTCCCAACGGGGGGGCTCCGGTGAGCAGTTCTTC; cdr3_aa: CASSSQRGGSGEQFF
j_call: TRBJ2-7; cdr3_length: 15; d_call: -; clone_size: few; v_call: TRBV18; cdr3_nt: TGTGCCAGCTCCACGAGCCGGGACAATGGCTACGAGCAGTACTTC; cdr3_aa: CASSTSRDNGYEQYF
j_call: TRBJ2-5; cdr3_length: 15; d_call: -; clone_size: -; v_call: TRBV11-3; cdr3_nt: TGTGCCAGCAGTTTAACTAGCTTTACTCAAGAGACCCAGTACTTC; cdr3_aa: CASSLTSFTQETQYF
j_call: TRBJ1-1; cdr3_length: 15; d_call: TRBD1; clone_size: -; v_call: TRBV7-2; cdr3_nt: TGTGCCAGCAGCTTAGGAGGACAGGGTAACGCTGAAGCTTTCTTT; cdr3_aa: CASSLGGQGNAEAFF
j_call: TRBJ2-3; cdr3_length: 14; d_call: TRBD2; clone_size: -; v_call: TRBV28; cdr3_nt: TGTGCCAGCAGTTTTCTGCTAGCGGTAAATACGCAGTATTTT; cdr3_aa: CASSFLLAVNTQYF
j_call: TRBJ2-7; cdr3_length: 15; d_call: -; clone_size: once; v_call: TRBV5-1; cdr3_nt: TGCGCCAGCAGCTTGGAGGGGCTCGGAGGGTCCGAGCAGTACTTC; cdr3_aa: CASSLEGLGGSEQYF
j_call: TRBJ2-2; cdr3_length: 16; d_call: -; clone_size: -; v_call: TRBV18; cdr3_nt: TGTGCCAGCTCACCCAGGCCCGGCAGGGATCCCGGGGAGCTGTTTTTT; cdr3_aa: CASSPRPGRDPGELFF